What follows are 25 T cell receptor beta chains derived from one specimen sequenced in a study of persistence of HIV-infected CD4 T cells. Anti-CD3/anti-CD28 beads served as a nonspecific positive control stimulus. Sorting selected CD4+ T cells upregulating both CD40 ligand and CD69. These TCRs are of unknown antigen specificity. The immunoSEQ assay was version 4, run in survey mode. The data were produced by immunoSEQ multiplex PCR, yet TCRdb's version contains in-frame clones alone and is incomplete. The sample has around 45,000 clones; approximately 90% are singletons. Sequencing was performed on CD4+ T cells sorted from PBMCs after roughly 18-hour stimulation, taken from a patient who received antiretroviral therapy. These receptors originate from an adult man with HIV who was CMV-seropositive.

CDR3 DNA sequence: TGTGCCAGCAGTTCTCCCTTAGCAGATACGCAGTATTTT. Its protein is CASSSPLADTQYF. V and J are TRBV6-6 and TRBJ2-3; no clear D gene. The CDR3 totals 13 residues. V dropped 4 bases and J dropped 4 bases, with 9 bases sitting between them. Germline V gene sequence: CDR1 MNHNY, CDR2 SVGAGI (reference sequence).

The V gene is TRBV5-1, the J gene TRBJ2-4; possible D gene TRBD1, 6 bases. The ends were cut back, 2 bases at V and 6 bases at J, with 12 bases in the middle. This CDR3 spans 14 amino acids. The germline V gene encodes CDR1 SGHRS and CDR2 YFSETQ. CDR3: CASSFETGGNIQYF. The CDR3 DNA sequence: TGCGCCAGCAGCTTCGAGACAGGAGGAAACATTCAGTACTTC. Looking up the rest from reference TRBV5-1 and TRBJ2-4 gives the full variable domain: KAGVTQTPRYLIKTRGQQVTLSCSPISGHRSVSWYQQTPGQGLQFLFEYFSETQRNKGNFPGRFSGRQFSNSRSEMNVSTLELGDSALYLCASSFETGGNIQYFGAGTRLSVL.

This clone was detected a few times. V is TRBV19 and J is TRBJ1-1; D gene uncertain. V lost 11 bases and J 11 bases, leaving 21 bases between the germline ends. Germline CDR1 is LNHDA and CDR2 is SQIVND (reference sequence). The CDR3 is 12 residues long. The CDR3, as DNA: TGTGCCGTCATGTCCGCTGAGGTTGTCGCTTTCTTT. This encodes CAVMSAEVVAFF.

The J gene is TRBJ2-3, the V gene TRBV19; unclear D gene. Trimming took 3 bases from V and 0 from J, leaving 13 bases between them. This CDR3 contains 16 residues. Germline CDR1 is LNHDA and CDR2 is SQIVND (reference sequence). CDR3 bases: TGTGCCAGTAGTATCCCCAGGCCCCGAAGCACAGATACGCAGTATTTT. Translation: CASSIPRPRSTDTQYF.

The chain joins TRBV10-1 to TRBJ2-7, with D unclear. Trimming cost V 0 bases and J 8 bases, with 17 bases left between them. This CDR3 contains 15 residues. Germline V lookup: CDR1 WNHNN, CDR2 SYGVQD (reference sequence). DNA of the CDR3: TGCGCCAGCAGTGAGTCGGCCGGACCGCAAGGAAAGCAGTACTTC. This gives the protein CASSESAGPQGKQYF.

The V gene is TRBV28, the J gene TRBJ2-7; perhaps TRBD2 as D (6 bases). Germline CDR1 MDHEN, CDR2 SYDVKM. The length of the CDR3 is 13 residues. The V end lost 2 bases, the J end lost 6 bases, and 11 bases lay between the germline ends. This CDR3 is CASSLGGVGEQYF. CDR3 sequence (DNA): TGTGCCAGCAGTTTAGGAGGGGTTGGCGAGCAGTACTTC.

In its sample, this clone was seen a few times. The CDR3 DNA sequence: TGTGCCAGCAGTTTCGCTCGGGGGCGGGGTGAAAAACTGTTTTTT. Translating gives CASSFARGRGEKLFF. This sequence joins TRBV28 and TRBJ1-4; TRBD1 might be the D (6 bases). The germline V and J ends were trimmed by 3 bases and 7 bases, with 15 bases remaining between them. The germline V gene encodes CDR1 MDHEN and CDR2 SYDVKM. This CDR3 contains 15 residues. Full variable domain (rest looked up from reference TRBV28 and TRBJ1-4): DVKVTQSSRYLVKRTGEKVFLECVQDMDHENMFWYRQDPGLGLRLIYFSYDVKMKEKGDIPEGYSVSREKKERFSLILESASTNQTSMYLCASSFARGRGEKLFFGSGTQLSVL.

This chain joins TRBV5-1 and TRBJ1-2; 11 nucleotides line up with TRBD1. CDR3 length equals 14 residues. Germline V lookup: CDR1 SGHRS, CDR2 YFSETQ. Losses at the gene ends were 3 bases for V and 7 bases for J; bases not matched to a gene: 5. The CDR3: CASSSAGTGGGYTF. In nucleotides, the CDR3 is TGCGCCAGCAGCTCGGCCGGGACAGGGGGTGGCTACACCTTC.

As concerns this clone: The identical CDR3 is also encoded by other nucleotide sequences in the sample. The chain has TRBV2 and TRBJ1-2; 8 bases match TRBD1. From germline, CDR1 is SNHLY and CDR2 FYNNEI. CDR3 size: 15 residues. V shed 4 bases and J 10 bases; nucleotides not matched to a gene: 14. CDR3 sequence (DNA): TGTGCCAGCAGTGGGCTGACGGGCGGACAGGGAGCCTACACCTTC. This codes for CASSGLTGGQGAYTF. Using reference TRBV2 and TRBJ1-2 for the parts outside the CDR3, the full variable domain is EPEVTQTPSHQVTQMGQEVILRCVPISNHLYFYWYRQILGQKVEFLVSFYNNEISEKSEIFDDQFSVERPDGSNFTLKIRSTKLEDSAMYFCASSGLTGGQGAYTFGSGTRLTVV.

This chain joins TRBV19 and TRBJ2-6; unclear D gene. V was cut by 2 bases and J by 0 bases, with 5 bases left in between. This CDR3 region has 15 residues. The germline V gene has CDR1 LNHDA and CDR2 SQIVND (reference sequence). The CDR3 spells CASSIRSSGANVLTF. DNA of the CDR3: TGTGCCAGTAGTATACGGAGCTCTGGGGCCAACGTCCTGACTTTC.

V is TRBV5-5 and J is TRBJ2-7, with D maybe TRBD2 (5 bases). The germline V gene has CDR1 SGHKS and CDR2 YYEKEE (reference sequence). Trimming cost V 0 bases and J 0 bases, with 16 bases left between them. The CDR3 contains 17 residues. The CDR3 nucleotides read TGTGCCAGCAGCTTGGGGACGGTGGGAGCGAGCTCCTACGAGCAGTACTTC. Amino acids: CASSLGTVGASSYEQYF.

Comments on this clone: Germline is not matched at one junction end, which may reflect a read error. V gene TRBV5-1 combines with J gene TRBJ2-1; 7 bases line up with TRBD1. Germline assignment: CDR1 SGHRS and CDR2 YFSETQ. The CDR3 has 16 residues. This CDR3 is CASSLQGQDSYNERFF. DNA of the CDR3: TGCGCCAGCAGCCTTCAAGGACAGGACTCCTACAATGAGCGGTTCTTC.

The gene calls are TRBV7-6 and TRBJ1-5, with 8 bases matching TRBD1. The CDR3 totals 16 residues. Per germline, CDR1 SGHVS and CDR2 FNYEAQ. V gave up 4 bases and J gave up 4 bases; unmatched junction bases: 9. The DNA of the CDR3 is TGTGCCAGCAGCTCAGCGACAGGGGCTGAAAATCAGCCCCAGCATTTT. Translating gives CASSSATGAENQPQHF.

For the CDR3, the DNA is TGTGCCAGCAGCCCAGGACTCGCATACAATGAGCAGTTCTTC. Protein sequence: CASSPGLAYNEQFF. V usage is TRBV7-9 and J usage is TRBJ2-1; the D gene is possibly TRBD2 (5 bases). CDR1 and CDR2 (germline): SEHNR, FQNEAQ (reference sequence). The V end lost 5 bases, the J end lost 4 bases, and 12 bases lay between the germline ends. There are 14 residues in the CDR3.

The rearrangement joins TRBV6-5 to TRBJ1-5, with 8 positions matching TRBD1. Germline values: CDR1 MNHEY, CDR2 SVGAGI. V was pared by 7 bases and J by 2 bases, with 4 bases of the junction left unmatched. This CDR3 is built from 14 residues. CDR3 bases: TGTGCCAGCACTTCAGGGGGCGGCAATCAGCCCCAGCATTTT. Protein product: CASTSGGGNQPQHF.

The chain carries TRBV10-3 and TRBJ2-2; TRBD2 matches 12 bases. V was pared by 11 bases and J by 4 bases, with 11 bases of the junction left unmatched. CDR3 length: 16 residues. Per germline, CDR1 ENHRY and CDR2 SYGVKD. This chain's CDR3 is CASTDSSGGATGELFF. CDR3 in DNA: TGTGCCTCGACAGATTCTAGCGGGGGGGCCACCGGGGAGCTGTTTTTT.

The J gene is TRBJ2-2, the V gene TRBV11-3; 12 positions agree with TRBD2. The CDR3 consists of 15 residues. Germline V gene sequence: CDR1 SGHNT, CDR2 YENEEA. Trimming cost V 6 bases and J 7 bases; bases outside gene matches: 6. The CDR3 bases are TGTGCCAGCAGTTCTAGCGGGGGGGCCAGCGGGGAGCTGTTTTTT. Protein product: CASSSSGGASGELFF. Together with reference TRBV11-3 and TRBJ2-2, the CDR3 gives the full variable domain: EAGVVQSPRYKIIEKKQPVAFWCNPISGHNTLYWYLQNLGQGPELLIRYENEEAVDDSQLPKDRFSAERLKGVDSTLKIQPAELGDSAVYLCASSSSGGASGELFFGEGSRLTVL.

This clone was counted a single time. This rearrangement joins TRBV24-1 to TRBJ2-1; no firm D call. CDR1 and CDR2 from the germline V gene are KGHDR and SFDVKD. The CDR3 spans 13 residues. V was clipped by 5 bases and J by 1 base, with 5 bases between them. The CDR3 protein is CATSGSSYNEQFF. CDR3 coding DNA: TGTGCCACCAGTGGCTCATCCTACAATGAGCAGTTCTTC.

This clone was seen once. The chain recombines TRBV5-1 with TRBJ2-7, with a possible D match to TRBD1 (5 bases). Germline V gene data show CDR1 as SGHRS and CDR2 as YFSETQ. The CDR3 spans 14 residues. V was cut by 5 bases and J by 0 bases, with 12 bases left in between. The CDR3 DNA follows: TGCGCCAGCAGAAGGGGCAGGGACTCCTACGAGCAGTACTTC. This encodes CASRRGRDSYEQYF.

The V call is TRBV7-2, the J call TRBJ2-2, with D perhaps TRBD1 (5 bases). The CDR3 has 14 amino acids. V shed 4 bases and J shed 4 bases, with 10 bases lying between them. CDR1 is SGHTA and CDR2 is FQGNSA in the germline V gene. CDR3 nucleotide sequence: TGTGCCAGCAGCTCTCAGGGTGGCACCGGGGAGCTGTTTTTT. This translates into CASSSQGGTGELFF.

CDR3 bases: TGCGCCAGCAGCCCCATAGCGGGGGGGTCCGAGCAGTACTTC. The encoded protein is CASSPIAGGSEQYF. V gene TRBV4-1 combines with J gene TRBJ2-7, with 11 bases matching TRBD2. The CDR3 totals 14 residues. In germline, CDR1 is MGHRA, CDR2 YSYEKL. Unmatched junction bases numbered 5, after V lost 4 bases and J lost 6 bases.

This sequence joins TRBV2 and TRBJ1-3; 11 bases fit TRBD1. The CDR3 length is 16 residues. V was pared by 4 bases and J by 3 bases, with 5 bases of the junction left unmatched. CDR1 SNHLY and CDR2 FYNNEI come from the germline V gene. The CDR3 region has the DNA TGTGCCAGCAGTGCTCGGACAGGGGGCGGTGGAAACACCATATATTTT. Protein product: CASSARTGGGGNTIYF.

This chain joins TRBV27 and TRBJ1-2, with D tentatively TRBD1 (6 bases). The germline V gene has CDR1 MNHEY and CDR2 SMNVEV (reference sequence). V was pared by 2 bases and J by 4 bases, with 17 bases between. There are 16 residues in the CDR3. The CDR3 DNA follows: TGTGCCAGCAGTTTAATGGGGGCCCAATTATTCTATGGCTACACCTTC. Translated, it gives CASSLMGAQLFYGYTF.

The rearrangement links TRBV20-1 to TRBJ2-2; no reliable D call. There are 11 residues in the CDR3. Per the germline V gene, CDR1 is DFQATT and CDR2 is SNEGSKA (reference sequence). Trimming took off 2 bases at V and 7 bases at J, with 5 bases between the two ends. In nucleotides, the CDR3 is TGCAGTGCTAGATGGGACGGGGAGCTGTTTTTT. This translates into CSARWDGELFF.

The genes are TRBV3-1 (or the pseudogene TRBV3-2) and TRBJ1-6; D gene unclear. CDR1 is LGHDT and CDR2 is YNNKEL in the germline V gene (reference sequence). The V gene lost 1 base and the J gene lost 7 bases, with 5 bases spanning the gap. This CDR3 is 13 amino acids long. The CDR3 nucleotides read TGTGCCAGCAGCCAAGGCAGGAATTCACCCCTCCACTTT. It yields the protein CASSQGRNSPLHF.